This paragraph reports one T cell receptor beta chain. Its antigen is unidentified. Using constant-segment primers, 5'RACE produced TCR alpha and TCR beta cDNA libraries carrying sample barcodes and UMIs. Each CDR3 protein is one row after TCRdb ran MiXCR on the 5' RACE reads. In the table there are 300,000 to 350,000 distinct CDR3 sequences, roughly an eighth of which are singletons. The data are from a study of T-cell memory formation after mild COVID-19. The study, taken as a whole, reports: Still unconfirmed is whether the second-wave clones peaking on day 37 recognized SARS-CoV-2.

The sequencing input was PBMCs or a T cell subset sorted from them (not recorded which). This sequence originates from a man between 18 and 29 years old who had mild COVID-19 (a few samples of this study predate the infection). Cell type and time point are not known.

As DNA, the CDR3 is TGTGCCAGCAGCCCGACCGAGGGCGAGACTTATTGGGATGGCTACACCTTC. Amino acid sequence: CASSPTEGETYWDGYTF. The rearrangement joins TRBV5-5 to TRBJ1-2; D call uncertain. The CDR3 sequence is 17 residues long. Trimming pared 4 bases from V and 6 bases from J, leaving 25 bases between. The germline gives CDR1 SGHKS, CDR2 YYEKEE (reference sequence).